These 4 T cell receptor beta chains were all obtained from the same sample, sequenced in a study of T cells in Graves' hyperthyroidism and ophthalmopathy. Amplified TCR beta CDR3 regions derived from RNA transcripts. The HTBI primer set drove a first-round RT-PCR of the TCR CDR3. TCRdb recomputed calls from the multiplex PCR reads with MiXCR, one row per CDR3 protein. The data show fewer than 500,000 distinct CDR3 sequences, roughly 14% seen once. The source material was blood. These receptors were collected from a man younger than 30 with Graves' ophthalmopathy.

In its sample, this clonotype was seen many times. The chain employs TRBV5-1 and TRBJ2-3; D is uncertain. This CDR3 is 13 amino acids long. CDR1 is SGHRS, CDR2 YFSETQ, per germline. With 6 bases removed from V and 5 bases from J, the gap between germline ends came to 13 bases. For the CDR3, the DNA is TGCGCCAGCAAAAGGGCTTGGGGAGATACGCAGTATTTT. Translated, it gives CASKRAWGDTQYF.

V is TRBV27 and J is TRBJ1-6, with D uncertain. This CDR3 is built from 13 residues. Looked up from germline, CDR1 is MNHEY and CDR2 is SMNVEV (reference sequence). V was pared by 1 base and J by 6 bases, with 4 bases between. The DNA for the CDR3 is TGTGCCAGCAGTTTATATAGTAATTCACCCCTCCACTTT. Translated: CASSLYSNSPLHF.

This clonotype has at least ten counts. The V gene is TRBV5-1, the J gene TRBJ2-3, with D possibly being TRBD1 or TRBD2 (5 bases each). Trimming cost V 1 base and J 2 bases, with 11 bases left between them. The CDR3 has 15 residues. Per germline, CDR1 SGHRS and CDR2 YFSETQ. The CDR3 loop is CASSLSRGDTDTQYF. The CDR3 coding sequence is TGCGCCAGCAGCTTGTCTAGGGGAGACACAGATACGCAGTATTTT.

This clonotype was seen repeatedly, ten times or more. V is TRBV3-1 and J is TRBJ2-7; the D gene is possibly TRBD2 (6 bases). Deletions cut 1 base from V and 3 bases from J, with 13 bases between. This CDR3 is built from 15 residues. Germline V gene sequence: CDR1 LGHDT, CDR2 YNNKEL (reference sequence). Here the CDR3 reads CASSQGGGMGYEQYF. CDR3 coding DNA: TGTGCCAGCAGCCAAGGTGGCGGGATGGGCTACGAGCAGTACTTC.